The 11 T cell receptor beta chains below were found in one sample sequenced in a study of tumor-infiltrating lymphocytes in primary liver carcinoma. Unsorted bulk tissue of roughly 17-33 mg yielded co-extracted RNA and DNA. A constant-region primer primed TCR beta cDNA synthesis from 450 to 550 ng of total RNA. The TCR beta library was amplified through three nested multiplex PCR rounds in a modified ARM-PCR procedure. TRBV1-TRBV30 forward and Cbeta reverse primers drove the first two roughly 10-cycle rounds. TCRdb reprocessed the multiplex PCR reads via MiXCR and lists one record per CDR3 protein. The table lists around 80,000 distinct CDR3 sequences, around 70% of them singletons. What was sequenced was liver tumor tissue from sampling region 1. Subset of the sample: tumor region T1, superior pole. The receptors originated from a man aged 35-49 years with primary liver carcinoma and hepatitis B virus infection.

With respect to this clonotype: A read error is likely, as this CDR3 ends without the conserved phenylalanine or tryptophan. V is TRBV10-3 and J is TRBJ2-5, with D hard to call. Per germline, CDR1 ENHRY and CDR2 SYGVKD. This CDR3 has 14 amino acids. CDR3 DNA sequence: TGTGCCGTCAGTGAGTCATACAGCCAAGAGACCCAGTACTTA. Protein product: CAVSESYSQETQYL.

This rearrangement joins TRBV5-4 to TRBJ2-5; D call uncertain. The CDR3 length is 14 residues. Germline CDR1 is SGHNT and CDR2 is YYREEE (reference sequence). The germline V and J ends were trimmed by 6 bases and 5 bases, with 17 bases remaining between them. CDR3 sequence reads: CASTLNVSLETQYF. Written as DNA, the CDR3 is TGTGCCAGCACTTTGAATGTCAGTTTGGAGACCCAGTACTTC.

This clonotype has ten or more counts. The chain has TRBV29-1 and TRBJ2-3; the D call may be TRBD1 or TRBD2 (6 bases each). This CDR3 is built from 14 residues. Deletions cut 5 bases from V and 4 bases from J, with 16 bases between. Germline V CDR1 and CDR2: SQVTM, ANQGSEA. CDR3 in amino acids: CSVIIGGPPDTQYF. CDR3 nucleotide sequence: TGCAGCGTTATAATTGGGGGGCCCCCAGATACGCAGTATTTT.

About this clonotype: A much more abundant neighbour one base away suggests this may be a read error. This chain uses TRBV28 with TRBJ2-5; 11 nucleotides match TRBD2. The CDR3 runs 13 residues. Germline CDR1 reads MDHEN; CDR2 reads SYDVKM. CDR3 DNA: TGTACCAGCAGTTTTAGCGGGAGGGCGACCCAGTACTTC. Its protein product is CTSSFSGRATQYF.

Concerning this clonotype itself: This may arise from a read error, as a much more abundant clone is one base away. The CDR3 reads CAWSRNRNLAKNIQYF. The CDR3 coding sequence is TGTGCCTGGTCCCGAAACAGGAACCTAGCCAAAAACATTCAGTACTTC. The gene calls are TRBV30 and TRBJ2-4; TRBD1 is a possible D gene (5 bases). This CDR3 spans 16 amino acids. CDR1 and CDR2 from the germline V gene are GTSNPN and SVGIG (reference sequence). Deletions cut 5 bases from V and 0 bases from J, with 17 bases between.

In regard to this clonotype: The CDR3 does not end in the conserved phenylalanine or tryptophan, so this is likely a read error. This sequence joins TRBV10-3 and TRBJ1-6; unclear D gene. Germline-derived CDR1 and CDR2 are ENHRY and SYGVKD. The CDR3 extends over 15 amino acids. The CDR3 sequence: CATSDGGPAGSPLHI. The DNA of the CDR3 is TGTGCCACCAGTGATGGAGGACCTGCGGGTTCACCCCTCCACATT.

In the case of this clonotype: A much larger clonotype is one base distant, so this may be a read error. The J gene is TRBJ2-1, the V gene TRBV28, with a weak D call TRBD1 (6 bases). Germline V gene lookup returns CDR1 MDHEN and CDR2 SYDVKM. The CDR3 has 14 amino acids. The CDR3 spells CTSSPPRGYNEQFF. In DNA form, the CDR3 reads TGTACCAGCAGCCCACCCAGGGGCTACAATGAGCAGTTCTTC.

With respect to this clonotype: One end of the junction varies from germline; a read error may be responsible. The chain's CDR3 is CSIHQVGEQFF. Here the CDR3 DNA reads TGTAGCATTCACCAGGTCGGTGAGCAGTTCTTC. This rearrangement joins TRBV29-1 to TRBJ2-1, with D uncertain. Germline CDR1 is SQVTM and CDR2 is ANQGSEA. This CDR3 comprises 11 residues.

Worth noting for this clonotype: Here the CDR3 omits its conserved ending phenylalanine or tryptophan, so a read error is the likely source. The chain's CDR3 is CASVSQALSSYNEQFS. CDR3 nucleotide sequence: TGTGCCAGCGTGTCCCAAGCGCTGAGCTCCTACAATGAGCAGTTCTCC. This sequence joins TRBV7-8 and TRBJ2-1; D not resolved. Per the germline V gene, CDR1 is SGHVS and CDR2 is FQNEAQ. There are 16 residues in the CDR3. V was shortened by 8 bases and J by 0 bases, with 17 bases between the two germline ends.

Worth noting for this clonotype: The junction departs from the called germline gene at one end, perhaps through a read error. The J gene is TRBJ1-5, the V gene TRBV7-9; TRBD1 might be the D (5 bases). Germline V CDR1 and CDR2: SEHNR, FQNEAQ (reference sequence). The CDR3 covers 17 residues. The CDR3 DNA reads as TGTGCCAGCAACTTAGCGGGAGGGACGGCTTTCAATCAACCCCAGCATTTT. It yields the protein CASNLAGGTAFNQPQHF.

The chain couples TRBV6-5 to TRBJ2-7, with TRBD1 matching over 9 bases. The CDR3 runs to 17 residues. The V segment lost 7 bases and the J segment 10 bases; nucleotides outside the gene matches: 23. CDR1 MNHEY and CDR2 SVGAGI come from the germline V gene. CDR3 bases: TGTGCCAGCAATAACTCGTACGACAGGACAGGGGCATTCCCTCAGTACTTC. It translates to CASNNSYDRTGAFPQYF.